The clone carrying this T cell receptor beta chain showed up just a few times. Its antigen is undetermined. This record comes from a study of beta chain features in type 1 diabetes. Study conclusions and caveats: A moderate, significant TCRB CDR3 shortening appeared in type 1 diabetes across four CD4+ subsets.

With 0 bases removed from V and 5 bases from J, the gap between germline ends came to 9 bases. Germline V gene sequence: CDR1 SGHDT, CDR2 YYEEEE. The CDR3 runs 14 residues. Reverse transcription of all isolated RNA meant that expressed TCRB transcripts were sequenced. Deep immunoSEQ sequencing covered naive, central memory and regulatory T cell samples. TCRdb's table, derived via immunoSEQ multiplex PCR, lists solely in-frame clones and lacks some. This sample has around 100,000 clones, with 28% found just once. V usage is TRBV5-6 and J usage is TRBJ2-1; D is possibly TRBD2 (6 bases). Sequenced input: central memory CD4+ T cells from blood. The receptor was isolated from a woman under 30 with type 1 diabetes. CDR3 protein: CASSLAGENNEQFF. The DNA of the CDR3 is TGTGCCAGCAGCTTGGCGGGAGAGAACAATGAGCAGTTCTTC.